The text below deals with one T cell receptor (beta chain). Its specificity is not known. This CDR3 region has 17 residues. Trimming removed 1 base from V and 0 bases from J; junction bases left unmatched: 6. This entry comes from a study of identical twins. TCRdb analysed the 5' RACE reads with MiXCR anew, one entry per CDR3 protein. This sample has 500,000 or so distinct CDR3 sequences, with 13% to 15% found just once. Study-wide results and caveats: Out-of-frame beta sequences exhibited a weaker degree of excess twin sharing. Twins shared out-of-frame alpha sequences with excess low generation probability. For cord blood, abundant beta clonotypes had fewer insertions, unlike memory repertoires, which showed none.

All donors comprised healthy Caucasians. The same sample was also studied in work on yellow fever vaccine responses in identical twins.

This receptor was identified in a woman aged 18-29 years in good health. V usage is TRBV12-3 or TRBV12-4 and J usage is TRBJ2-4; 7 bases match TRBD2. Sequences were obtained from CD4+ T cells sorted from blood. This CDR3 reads CASSLVGGGLAKNIQYF. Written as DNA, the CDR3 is TGTGCCAGCAGTTTAGTGGGGGGGGGTCTAGCCAAAAACATTCAGTACTTC.